Sequencing of this TCR beta chain was carried out in a study of T-cell reconstitution after alpha-beta-depleted transplantation in children. In its sample, this clonotype was seen a few times. Its antigen is unknown. CDR1 is SGHDN and CDR2 is FVKESK in the germline V gene. The V and J ends lost 4 bases and 9 bases, in that order; junction bases with no gene match: 9. The CDR3 has 15 residues. Study-wide results and caveats: Reports say that about two months after transplant, the alpha-beta T cells came out of several hundred graft clones that had expanded. Some patients owed their high day-60 TCRbeta diversity to surviving recipient T cells and thymic progenitors. After one year, T-cell counts and TCRbeta diversity mostly came from new T cells.

As it was prepared, the TCRbeta library received unique molecular identifiers. TCRdb re-derived calls from the PCR reads in MiXCR, one entry per CDR3 protein. The sample lists roughly 310,000 distinct CDR3 sequences, around 25% occurring once. The source of this sequence is a male patient aged 10 to 17 who had a stem cell transplant for acute lymphoblastic leukemia, so the T cells may come from the graft donor. The rearrangement joins TRBV14 to TRBJ2-1; TRBD2 aligns across 10 bases. This specimen was PBMCs, mostly from graft donor cells, taken 180 days after TCRalphabeta/CD19-depleted stem cell transplant. The CDR3 spells CASSRLAGDWVEQFF. CDR3 coding DNA: TGTGCCAGCAGCCGGCTAGCGGGAGATTGGGTTGAGCAGTTCTTC.